Listed below are T cell receptor beta chains from one sample, sequenced in a study of early T cells in non-severe SARS-CoV-2 infection. TCRdb ran MiXCR on the 5' RACE reads and lists one entry per CDR3 protein. The table shows under 60,000 distinct CDR3 sequences, with 5.6% occurring only once. Specimen: whole blood. The source is an adult who was a healthcare worker with PCR-confirmed SARS-CoV-2 infection or an uninfected control (not recorded which). The CDR3 runs from the conserved cysteine through the conserved F or W. Fields, in order: CDR3 length, V gene, J gene, CDR3 protein.

14,TRBV7-9,TRBJ2-4,CASSQAAGGNIQYF
14,TRBV12-3/TRBV12-4,TRBJ2-3,CASSLAVGPDTQYF
15,TRBV19,TRBJ2-4,CASSTRLGTNVIQYF
13,TRBV27,TRBJ1-1,CASRNLLNTEAFF
15,TRBV7-8,TRBJ1-1,CASRGLGRGRTEAFF
13,TRBV5-1,TRBJ1-1,CASSLAGSTEAFF
13,TRBV30,TRBJ1-1,CAWSKTGNTEAFF
16,TRBV5-1,TRBJ1-3,CASTESTSQSGNTIYF
17,TRBV5-4,TRBJ2-1,CASNDLAGKISYNEQFF
16,TRBV9,TRBJ2-1,CASSVVASGGSNEQFF
13,TRBV6-1,TRBJ2-5,CASVQGDKRTQYF
14,TRBV6-1,TRBJ2-7,CASSEVRISYEQYF